The TCR beta chain under discussion was sequenced for a study of identifying expanded T cells in peripheral blood. Whole-study findings and limits: Over about two and four weeks, about 15 and 18 clones changed, versus around 1.1 between replicates. Variance in clone template counts between roughly two-week samples significantly increased with total template count across all healthy donors.

Sequencing was performed with immunoSEQ multiplex PCR; in TCRdb, only in-frame clones are kept and a portion is missing. The table includes under 70,000 clones, approximately 87% detected once. With 0 bases clipped from V and 7 bases from J, the junction kept 3 bases outside the gene matches. The CDR3 loop spans 15 amino acids. The germline V gene has CDR1 MNHEY and CDR2 SVGAGI. In this sample, this clone turned up once. Its antigen is still unknown. What was sequenced was blood. The rearrangement links TRBV6-5 to TRBJ1-4; 9 bases map to TRBD1. The TCR originated in a person aged 18 to 69 in good health. The CDR3 loop reads CASSYSGTGTEKLFF. The CDR3, as DNA: TGTGCCAGCAGTTACTCAGGGACAGGGACTGAAAAACTGTTTTTT.